The 22 T cell receptor beta chains below all came from one sample that was sequenced in a study of cytomegalovirus exposure and HLA in healthy donors. The PCR employed 60 Vbeta primers together with 13 Jbeta primers. The table came from immunoSEQ multiplex PCR; TCRdb's copy has only in-frame clones and leaves some out. The sample shows about 110,000 clones, 65% to 80% of them seen only once. The sequencing sample was made of PBMCs. The receptors here all came from a woman aged 55-69 years in good health and CMV-seropositive.

The genes are TRBV2 and TRBJ2-3; 8 nucleotides align to TRBD2. The V and J ends lost 6 bases and 1 base, in that order; junction bases with no gene match: 6. The CDR3 sequence is 15 residues long. Germline CDR1 SNHLY, CDR2 FYNNEI. CDR3 region: CASRAGLAGTDTQYF. CDR3 bases: TGTGCCAGCAGGGCTGGACTAGCAGGCACAGATACGCAGTATTTT.

The V and J genes are TRBV19 and TRBJ1-2; 7 nucleotides align to TRBD1. Per the germline V gene, CDR1 is LNHDA and CDR2 is SQIVND (reference sequence). The CDR3 runs to 14 residues. V gave up 5 bases and J gave up 4 bases; unmatched junction bases: 7. The CDR3 sequence: CASSARDSLYGYTF. The CDR3, as DNA: TGTGCCAGTAGTGCTCGGGACAGCCTCTATGGCTACACCTTC.

This chain uses TRBV5-6 with TRBJ1-1; D unclear. The V gene's germline CDR1 is SGHDT and CDR2 YYEEEE. Trimming cost V 0 bases and J 1 base, with 7 bases left between them. CDR3 length: 14 residues. DNA for the CDR3: TGTGCCAGCAGCTTGGTAGAGGGGAACACTGAAGCTTTCTTT. Protein sequence: CASSLVEGNTEAFF.

This clone was observed a few times. The chain couples TRBV6-5 to TRBJ1-6, with TRBD1 identical over 7 bases. The CDR3 contains 15 residues. J was trimmed by 10 bases and V by 4 bases; bases with no gene match: 10. CDR1 MNHEY and CDR2 SVGAGI come from the germline V gene. CDR3 amino acids: CASSSDRFGRSPLHF. The DNA of the CDR3 is TGTGCCAGCAGTTCGGACAGGTTCGGAAGGTCACCCCTCCACTTT.

The chain links TRBV7-3 to TRBJ2-5; 8 bases are shared with TRBD2. This CDR3 has 13 amino acids. V gave up 5 bases and J gave up 4 bases; unmatched junction bases: 3. Germline V gene data show CDR1 as SGHTA and CDR2 as FQGTGA. CDR3 sequence: CASSQGLGETQYF. Written as DNA, the CDR3 is TGTGCCAGCAGCCAGGGACTAGGAGAGACCCAGTACTTC. Complete variable domain (other parts from reference TRBV7-3 and TRBJ2-5): GAGVSQTPSNKVTEKGKYVELRCDPISGHTALYWYRQSLGQGPEFLIYFQGTGAADDSGLPNDRFFAVRPEGSVSTLKIQRTERGDSAVYLCASSQGLGETQYFGPGTRLLVL.

This chain uses TRBV11-2 with TRBJ2-2; 8 bases align to TRBD1. This CDR3 is built from 15 residues. The germline gives CDR1 SGHAT, CDR2 FQNNGV. The V gene end was trimmed by 2 bases and the J gene end by 8 bases; junction bases not matched to a gene: 7. The DNA for the CDR3 is TGTGCCAGCAGCTTATCTCCCAGGGGGCGAGGGGAGCTGTTTTTT. This sequence encodes CASSLSPRGRGELFF.

The chain couples TRBV9 to TRBJ1-2; tentatively, D is TRBD1 (6 bases). V gave up 0 bases and J gave up 7 bases, with 16 bases separating them. The CDR3 has 15 residues. Germline loops: CDR1 SGDLS, CDR2 YYNGEE. The CDR3 DNA reads as TGTGCCAGCAGCGTAGCTGAGAACAGGGCAGCTGGCTACACCTTC. It is translated as CASSVAENRAAGYTF.

As for this clone: Germline and junction disagree at one end, which may indicate a read error. V is TRBV19 and J is TRBJ2-2; 7 positions match TRBD2. The CDR3 consists of 15 residues. The germline V gene encodes CDR1 LNHDA and CDR2 SQIVND (reference sequence). The CDR3 DNA reads as TGTGCCAGTAGTAAGGAGCGGGGACCCACCCGGGAGCTGTTTTTT. It specifies CASSKERGPTRELFF.

The CDR3 is CASSVALSGNTIYF. CDR3 nucleotide sequence: TGTGCCAGCAGCGTAGCCCTCTCTGGAAACACCATATATTTT. The rearrangement links TRBV9 to TRBJ1-3; D ambiguous. The CDR3 is made up of 14 amino acids. V lost 0 bases to trimming and J lost 0 bases, with 4 bases between them. CDR1 and CDR2 from the germline V gene are SGDLS and YYNGEE.

This clone showed up just a few times. The chain employs TRBV21-1 and TRBJ2-5; the DNA was not used to check the table's D call, TRBD2. TRBV21-1 is shown as a pseudogene. This CDR3 is built from 18 residues. CDR3 loop: CASSKALPGKSRQETQYF. The DNA for the CDR3 is TGTGCCAGCAGCAAAGCGCTTCCGGGGAAGAGCCGACAAGAGACCCAGTACTTC.

The chain uses TRBV19 and TRBJ2-3; D is perhaps TRBD1 (5 bases). This CDR3 region has 13 residues. V lost 5 bases to trimming and J lost 1 base, with 7 bases between them. From germline, CDR1 is LNHDA and CDR2 SQIVND (reference sequence). The CDR3 loop reads CASSLQGTDTQYF. The CDR3 coding sequence is TGTGCCAGTAGTTTACAGGGCACAGATACGCAGTATTTT.

The V call is TRBV2, the J call TRBJ2-7, with no clear D. Trimming pared 3 bases from V and 4 bases from J, leaving 13 bases between. CDR1 and CDR2 (germline): SNHLY, FYNNEI. This CDR3 region has 14 residues. The CDR3 DNA follows: TGTGCCAGCAGTGACCAAGGATCGGGTTACGAGCAGTACTTC. As protein: CASSDQGSGYEQYF.

This clone showed up just a few times. CDR3 nucleotides: TGTGCCAGCAGCCGACCGGACAGGGCCACTGAAGCTTTCTTT. Its translation: CASSRPDRATEAFF. The gene calls are TRBV4-2 and TRBJ1-1; 8 nucleotides line up with TRBD1. J gave up 4 bases and V 4 bases, and 5 bases lay outside the gene matches. Germline-derived CDR1 and CDR2 are LGHNA and YNFKEQ. The CDR3 is 14 amino acids.

This rearrangement joins TRBV28 to TRBJ1-2; D remains ambiguous. The V end lost 6 bases, the J end lost 3 bases, and 8 bases lay between the germline ends. This CDR3 spans 12 amino acids. The germline V gene encodes CDR1 MDHEN and CDR2 SYDVKM. For the CDR3, the DNA is TGTGCCAGCAGCAGCACAGACTATGGCTACACCTTC. This translates into CASSSTDYGYTF.

This chain connects TRBV5-1 to TRBJ2-7, with TRBD1 matching over 8 bases. V gave up 4 bases and J gave up 4 bases; unmatched junction bases: 4. Germline lookup yields CDR1 SGHRS and CDR2 YFSETQ. The CDR3 has 13 residues. CDR3 protein: CASSPDREYEQYF. The CDR3, as DNA: TGCGCCAGCAGCCCGGACAGGGAGTACGAGCAGTACTTC.

This sequence joins TRBV6-1 and TRBJ2-7; 9 positions match TRBD1. The V segment lost 4 bases and the J segment 5 bases; nucleotides outside the gene matches: 6. The V gene's germline CDR1 is MNHNS and CDR2 SASEGT. The CDR3 length is 14 residues. The DNA for the CDR3 is TGTGCCAGCAGTGGAGGGACAGGGAGGGACGAGCAGTACTTC. It translates to CASSGGTGRDEQYF.

The chain employs TRBV25-1 and TRBJ2-7; possible D gene TRBD1, 6 bases. The V end lost 6 bases, the J end lost 4 bases, and 16 bases lay between the germline ends. This CDR3 has 14 residues. Germline CDR1 and CDR2: MGHDK and SYGVNS. Here the CDR3 DNA reads TGTGCCAGCAGCTTACAGGGATTCATGTACGAGCAGTACTTC. Amino acid sequence: CASSLQGFMYEQYF.

The chain recombines TRBV7-9 with TRBJ1-5, with D tentatively TRBD1 (5 bases). With 5 bases removed from V and 2 bases from J, the gap between germline ends came to 13 bases. The CDR3 sequence is 15 residues long. The germline V gene has CDR1 SEHNR and CDR2 FQNEAQ (reference sequence). The CDR3 region has the DNA TGTGCCAGCAGCGCGGTTGGGGGGGGCAATCAGCCCCAGCATTTT. As protein: CASSAVGGGNQPQHF. The full variable domain, its missing parts supplied by reference TRBV7-9 and TRBJ1-5, is DTGVSQNPRHKITKRGQNVTFRCDPISEHNRLYWYRQTLGQGPEFLTYFQNEAQLEKSRLLSDRFSAERPKGSFSTLEIQRTEQGDSAMYLCASSAVGGGNQPQHFGDGTRLSIL.

This rearrangement joins TRBV4-2 to TRBJ2-3; TRBD1 agrees at 9 bases. V dropped 1 base and J dropped 6; count of bases not matched to a gene: 5. CDR1 is LGHNA, CDR2 YNFKEQ, per germline. The CDR3 has 15 amino acids. For the CDR3, the DNA is TGTGCCAGCAGCCAAGGACAGGGGGTTAGTGATACGCAGTATTTT. This sequence encodes CASSQGQGVSDTQYF.

The rearrangement joins TRBV7-9 to TRBJ1-1; no clear D. Germline V gene data show CDR1 as SEHNR and CDR2 as FQNEAQ (reference sequence). Trimming pared 1 base from V and 11 bases from J, leaving 11 bases between. The CDR3 contains 12 residues. CDR3 loop: CASSLVGAGAFF. CDR3 DNA sequence: TGTGCCAGCAGCTTAGTGGGCGCTGGCGCTTTCTTT.

The CDR3 is CASSSGTEAFF. CDR3 DNA: TGTGCCAGCAGCTCCGGGACTGAAGCTTTCTTT. This chain links TRBV11-3 with TRBJ1-1; no firm D call. Germline assignment: CDR1 SGHNT and CDR2 YENEEA. The germline V and J ends were trimmed by 4 bases and 5 bases, with 5 bases remaining between them. The CDR3 has 11 residues.

The rearrangement joins TRBV7-9 to TRBJ2-5; D is possibly TRBD1 (6 bases). Germline assignment: CDR1 SEHNR and CDR2 FQNEAQ (reference sequence). V gave up 10 bases and J gave up 5 bases, with 23 bases separating them. The CDR3 runs to 15 residues. The CDR3 bases are TGTGCCACCGTCAAACTGGGGGCGCGGGCGGAGACCCAGTACTTC. This gives the protein CATVKLGARAETQYF.